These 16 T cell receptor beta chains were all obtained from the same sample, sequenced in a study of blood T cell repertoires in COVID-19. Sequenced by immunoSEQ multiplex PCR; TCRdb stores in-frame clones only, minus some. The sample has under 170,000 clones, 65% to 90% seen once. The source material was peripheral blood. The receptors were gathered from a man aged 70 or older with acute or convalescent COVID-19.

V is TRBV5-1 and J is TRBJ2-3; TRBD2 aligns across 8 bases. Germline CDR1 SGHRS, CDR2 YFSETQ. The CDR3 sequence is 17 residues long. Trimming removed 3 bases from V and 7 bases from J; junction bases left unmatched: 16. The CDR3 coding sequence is TGCGCCAGCAGCTGGGTGGAGCCGGGGCTAGCGGGTCATACGCAGTATTTT. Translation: CASSWVEPGLAGHTQYF.

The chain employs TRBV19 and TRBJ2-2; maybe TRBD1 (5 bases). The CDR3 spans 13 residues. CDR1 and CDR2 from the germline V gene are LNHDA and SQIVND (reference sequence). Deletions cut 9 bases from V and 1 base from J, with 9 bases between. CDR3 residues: CASSTENTGELFF. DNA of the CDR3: TGTGCCAGCTCGACAGAGAACACCGGGGAGCTGTTTTTT.

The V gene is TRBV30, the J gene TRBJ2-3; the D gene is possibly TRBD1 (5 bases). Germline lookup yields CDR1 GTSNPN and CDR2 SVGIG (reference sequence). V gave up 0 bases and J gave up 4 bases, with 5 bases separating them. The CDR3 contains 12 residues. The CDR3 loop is CAWSVQADTQYF. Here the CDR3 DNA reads TGTGCCTGGAGTGTACAGGCAGATACGCAGTATTTT.

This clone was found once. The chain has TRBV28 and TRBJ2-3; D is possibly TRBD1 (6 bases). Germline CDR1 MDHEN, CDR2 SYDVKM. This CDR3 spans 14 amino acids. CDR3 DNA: TGTGTCGTTGGGGACACGCGGTTCACAGATACGCAGTATTTT. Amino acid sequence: CVVGDTRFTDTQYF.

CDR3 in DNA: TGTGCCAGCAGCCCCGAGGGGGCGGGTGGCTACACCTTC. Protein product: CASSPEGAGGYTF. The chain recombines TRBV7-2 with TRBJ1-2; the match to TRBD1 covers 7 bases. V shed 5 bases and J 7 bases; nucleotides not matched to a gene: 7. The CDR3 is made up of 13 amino acids. The germline CDR1 and CDR2 sequences are SGHTA and FQGNSA.

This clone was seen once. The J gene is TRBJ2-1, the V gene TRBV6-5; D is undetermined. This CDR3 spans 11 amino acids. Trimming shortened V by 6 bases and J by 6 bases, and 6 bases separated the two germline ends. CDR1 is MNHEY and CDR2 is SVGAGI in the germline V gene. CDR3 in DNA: TGTGCCAGCAGCCCGTTCAATGAGCAGTTCTTC. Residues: CASSPFNEQFF.

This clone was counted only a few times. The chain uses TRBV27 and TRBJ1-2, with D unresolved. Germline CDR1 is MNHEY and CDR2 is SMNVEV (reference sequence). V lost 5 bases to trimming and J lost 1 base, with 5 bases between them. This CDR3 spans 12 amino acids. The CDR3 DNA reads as TGTGCCAGCAGTCCCGGTAACTATGGCTACACCTTC. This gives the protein CASSPGNYGYTF.

The CDR3 coding sequence is TGTGCCAGCTCACGGGCAGGGGGAGAACAGCCCCAGCATTTT. Amino acid sequence: CASSRAGGEQPQHF. This chain links TRBV18 with TRBJ1-5; TRBD1 agrees at 7 bases. Trimming at V came to 4 bases and at J to 7 bases, leaving 7 bases not matched to a gene. In germline, CDR1 is KGHSH, CDR2 LQKENI. CDR3 length equals 14 residues. The variable domain in full, completed from reference TRBV18 and TRBJ1-5, reads NAGVMQNPRHLVRRRGQEARLRCSPMKGHSHVYWYRQLPEEGLKFMVYLQKENIIDESGMPKERFSAEFPKEGPSILRIQQVVRGDSAAYFCASSRAGGEQPQHFGDGTRLSIL.

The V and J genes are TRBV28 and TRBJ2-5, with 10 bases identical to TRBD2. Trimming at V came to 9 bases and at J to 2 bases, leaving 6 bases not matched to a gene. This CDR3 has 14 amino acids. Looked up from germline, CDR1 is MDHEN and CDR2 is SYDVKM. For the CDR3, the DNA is TGTGCCAGTTCGGGACTAGCGTTACAAGAGACCCAGTACTTC. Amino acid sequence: CASSGLALQETQYF. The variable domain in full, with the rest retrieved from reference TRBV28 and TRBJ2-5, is DVKVTQSSRYLVKRTGEKVFLECVQDMDHENMFWYRQDPGLGLRLIYFSYDVKMKEKGDIPEGYSVSREKKERFSLILESASTNQTSMYLCASSGLALQETQYFGPGTRLLVL.

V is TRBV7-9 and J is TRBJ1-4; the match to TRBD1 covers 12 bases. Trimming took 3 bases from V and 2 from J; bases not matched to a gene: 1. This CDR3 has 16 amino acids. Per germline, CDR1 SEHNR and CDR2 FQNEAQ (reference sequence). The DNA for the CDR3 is TGTGCCAGCAGCTTCGGGACAGGGGGCACTAATGAAAAACTGTTTTTT. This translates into CASSFGTGGTNEKLFF.

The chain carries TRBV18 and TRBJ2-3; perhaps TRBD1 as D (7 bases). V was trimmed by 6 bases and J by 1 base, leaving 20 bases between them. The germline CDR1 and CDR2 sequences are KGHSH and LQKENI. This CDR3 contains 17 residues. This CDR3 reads CASSRRDSHRGTDTQYF. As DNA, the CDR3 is TGTGCCAGCTCCCGGAGGGACAGCCACCGGGGCACAGATACGCAGTATTTT.

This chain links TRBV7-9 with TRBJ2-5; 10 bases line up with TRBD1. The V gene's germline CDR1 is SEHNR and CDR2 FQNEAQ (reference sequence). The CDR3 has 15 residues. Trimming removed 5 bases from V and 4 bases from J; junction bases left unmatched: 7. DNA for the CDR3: TGTGCCAGCAGCCAGGGACAGGGGAGGGTAGAGACCCAGTACTTC. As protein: CASSQGQGRVETQYF.

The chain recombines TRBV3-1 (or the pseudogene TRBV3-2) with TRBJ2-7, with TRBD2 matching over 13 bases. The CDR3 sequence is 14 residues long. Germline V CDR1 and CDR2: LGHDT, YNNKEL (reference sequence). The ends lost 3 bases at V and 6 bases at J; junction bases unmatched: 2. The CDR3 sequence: CASSQTSGRLEQYF. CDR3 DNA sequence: TGTGCCAGCAGCCAGACTAGCGGGAGGCTCGAGCAGTACTTC.

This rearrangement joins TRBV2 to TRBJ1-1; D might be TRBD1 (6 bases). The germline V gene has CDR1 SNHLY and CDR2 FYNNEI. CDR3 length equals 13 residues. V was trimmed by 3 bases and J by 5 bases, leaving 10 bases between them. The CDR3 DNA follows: TGTGCCAGCAGTGAGACAGGTCGGACTGAAGCTTTCTTT. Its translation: CASSETGRTEAFF.

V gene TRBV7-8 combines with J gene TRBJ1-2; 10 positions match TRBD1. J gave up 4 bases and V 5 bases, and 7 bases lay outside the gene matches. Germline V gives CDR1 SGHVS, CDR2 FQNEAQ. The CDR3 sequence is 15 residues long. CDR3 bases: TGTGCCAGCAGCCCGCCCAGGACAGGGGGCTATGGCTACACCTTC. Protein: CASSPPRTGGYGYTF.

The CDR3 sequence is CASNPGGGNYEQYF. DNA for the CDR3: TGTGCCAGCAACCCTGGGGGAGGAAATTACGAGCAGTACTTC. The rearrangement links TRBV3-1 (or the pseudogene TRBV3-2) to TRBJ2-7; possibly TRBD2 for D (6 bases). The CDR3 totals 14 residues. V was cut by 7 bases and J by 4 bases, with 17 bases left in between. The germline V gene has CDR1 LGHDT and CDR2 YNNKEL (reference sequence).